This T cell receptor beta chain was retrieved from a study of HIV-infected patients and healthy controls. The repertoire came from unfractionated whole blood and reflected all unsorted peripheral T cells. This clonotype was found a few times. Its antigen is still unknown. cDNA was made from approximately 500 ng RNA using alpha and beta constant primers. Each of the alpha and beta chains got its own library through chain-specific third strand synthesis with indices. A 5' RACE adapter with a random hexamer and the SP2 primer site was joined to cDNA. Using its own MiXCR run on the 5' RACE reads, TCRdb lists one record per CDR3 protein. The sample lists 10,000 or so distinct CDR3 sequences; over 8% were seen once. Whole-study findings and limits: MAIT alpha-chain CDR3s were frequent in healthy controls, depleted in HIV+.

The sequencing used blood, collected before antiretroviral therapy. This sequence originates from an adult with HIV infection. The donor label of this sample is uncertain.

The CDR3 nucleotides read TGTGCCAGCACCGGAGGCCCGGCGGAGACCCAGTACTTC. The encoded protein is CASTGGPAETQYF. This rearrangement joins TRBV2 to TRBJ2-5, with a weak D call TRBD2 (5 bases). V lost 7 bases, J lost 5 bases, and 14 bases lay in between. The CDR3 spans 13 residues. Germline V gives CDR1 SNHLY, CDR2 FYNNEI.